This T cell receptor (beta chain) came from a study of OX40 agonist ivuxolimab in advanced cancers. Study overall: Ivuxolimab, an antibody that agonizes OX40 (CD134), was administered to the patients. General study results and limits: Expanded clones were, on average, more numerous in CD8+ T cells than in CD4+.

Sequenced by immunoSEQ multiplex PCR; TCRdb stores in-frame clones only, minus some. The sample lists about 77,000 clones, over 70% occurring once. Blood draws occurred at baseline, cycle 4 day 1, and cycle 7 day 1. CDR1 and CDR2 from the germline V gene are LNHDA and SQIVND (reference sequence). This CDR3 is 13 amino acids long. Trimming shortened V by 2 bases and J by 7 bases, and 9 bases separated the two germline ends. This clone was found a few times. Its cognate antigen is unknown. The source was CD4+ or CD8+ T cells sorted from blood, collected in a trial of the OX40 agonist ivuxolimab. The clonotype comes from an adult with an advanced solid tumor such as melanoma, head and neck, liver or kidney cancer. J is TRBJ1-5 and V is TRBV19, with no clear D. The CDR3 spells CASSIPGDQPQHF. CDR3 DNA: TGTGCCAGTAGTATACCGGGCGACCAGCCCCAGCATTTT.